This TCR beta chain was retrieved from a study of beta chain features in type 1 diabetes. Overall study context: On cell yields, gender and age, patients and healthy donors were similar. Findings and caveats of the study: The naive, central memory and Treg TCRB repertoires of patients appeared to be more similar to one another than those of healthy donors. Shorter TCRB CDR3s, moderately but significantly so, marked every one of the four CD4+ subsets in Type 1 diabetes patients.

Comment on this clone: The antigen is not known.

The CDR3 has 14 residues. From germline, CDR1 is SGHTA and CDR2 FQGNSA. The germline V and J ends were trimmed by 4 bases and 0 bases, with 9 bases remaining between them. The authors reverse transcribed all of the isolated RNA, so sequencing captured expressed TCRB transcripts. Profiling relied on immunoSEQ multiplex PCR, and the TCRdb table lists in-frame clones only, not all of them. The profile shows approximately 240,000 clones, around 15% of them singletons. The sample taken for sequencing was naive CD4+ T cells from blood. The chain joins TRBV7-2 to TRBJ1-1; maybe TRBD1 (5 bases). This TCR was recovered from a young man with type 1 diabetes. CDR3 in amino acids: CASSSGGMNTEAFF. CDR3 bases: TGTGCCAGCAGCTCCGGGGGGATGAACACTGAAGCTTTCTTT.